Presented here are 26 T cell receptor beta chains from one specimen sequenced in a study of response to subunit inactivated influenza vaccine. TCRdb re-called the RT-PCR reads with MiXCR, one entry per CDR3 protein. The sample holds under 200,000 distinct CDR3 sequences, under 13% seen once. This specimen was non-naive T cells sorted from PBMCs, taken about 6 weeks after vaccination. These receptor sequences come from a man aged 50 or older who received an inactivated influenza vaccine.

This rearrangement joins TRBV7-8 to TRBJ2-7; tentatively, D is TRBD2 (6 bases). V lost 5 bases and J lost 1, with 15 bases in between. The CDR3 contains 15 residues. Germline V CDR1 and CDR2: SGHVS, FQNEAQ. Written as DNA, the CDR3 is TGTGCCAGCAGCGTCTCTGACGCGGGGTCCTACGAGCAGTACTTC. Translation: CASSVSDAGSYEQYF.

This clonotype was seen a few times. Written as DNA, the CDR3 is TGTGCCAGCAGCTTAGATTTTATGGATGAGCAGTTCTTC. Translated, it gives CASSLDFMDEQFF. The chain uses TRBV11-2 and TRBJ2-1; D is unresolved. V was trimmed by 0 bases and J by 8 bases, leaving 8 bases between them. This CDR3 has 13 amino acids. The germline gives CDR1 SGHAT, CDR2 FQNNGV.

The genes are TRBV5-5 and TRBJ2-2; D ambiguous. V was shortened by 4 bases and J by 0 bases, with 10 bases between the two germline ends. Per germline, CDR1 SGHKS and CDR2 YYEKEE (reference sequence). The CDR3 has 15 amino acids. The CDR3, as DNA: TGTGCCAGCAGCCCTCAAGTTTCGAACACCGGGGAGCTGTTTTTT. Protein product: CASSPQVSNTGELFF.

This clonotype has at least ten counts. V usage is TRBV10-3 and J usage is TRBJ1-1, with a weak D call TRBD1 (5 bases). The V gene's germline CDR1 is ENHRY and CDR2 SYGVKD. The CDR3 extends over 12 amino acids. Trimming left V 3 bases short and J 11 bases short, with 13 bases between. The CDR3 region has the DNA TGTGCCATCAGTGAATTGGGGACTGGGGCTTTCTTT. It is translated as CAISELGTGAFF.

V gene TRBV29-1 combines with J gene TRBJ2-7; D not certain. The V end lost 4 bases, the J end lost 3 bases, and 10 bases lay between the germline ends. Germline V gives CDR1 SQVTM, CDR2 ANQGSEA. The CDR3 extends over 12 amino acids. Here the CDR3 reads CSVVFASYEQYF. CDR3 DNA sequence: TGCAGCGTTGTCTTTGCCAGCTACGAGCAGTACTTC.

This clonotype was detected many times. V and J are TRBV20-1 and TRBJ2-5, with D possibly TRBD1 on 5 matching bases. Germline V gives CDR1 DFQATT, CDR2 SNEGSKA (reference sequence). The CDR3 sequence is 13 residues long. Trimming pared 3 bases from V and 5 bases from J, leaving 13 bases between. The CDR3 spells CSASTSGLETQYF. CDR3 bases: TGCAGTGCTAGTACCTCAGGGTTGGAGACCCAGTACTTC.

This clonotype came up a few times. As DNA, the CDR3 is TGCAGTGCTAAACTAGCGGGAGGGCCTGGCGAGCAGTACTTC. Its protein product is CSAKLAGGPGEQYF. V is TRBV20-1 and J is TRBJ2-7; 13 positions agree with TRBD2. This CDR3 contains 14 residues. The V gene's germline CDR1 is DFQATT and CDR2 SNEGSKA (reference sequence). The J segment lost 6 bases and the V segment lost 4 bases, leaving 6 bases of the junction unmatched.

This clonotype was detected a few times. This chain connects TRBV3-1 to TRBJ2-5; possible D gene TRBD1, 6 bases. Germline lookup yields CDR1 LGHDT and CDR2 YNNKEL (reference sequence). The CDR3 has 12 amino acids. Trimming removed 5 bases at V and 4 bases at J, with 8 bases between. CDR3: CASSTGLETQYF. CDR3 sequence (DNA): TGTGCCAGCAGCACAGGGTTAGAGACCCAGTACTTC.

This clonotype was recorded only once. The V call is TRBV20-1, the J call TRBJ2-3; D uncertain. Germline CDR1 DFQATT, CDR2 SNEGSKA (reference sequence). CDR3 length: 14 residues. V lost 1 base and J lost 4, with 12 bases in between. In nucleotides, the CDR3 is TGCAGTGCTAGAGGAGCCTCCGGGTCAGATACGCAGTATTTT. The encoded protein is CSARGASGSDTQYF.

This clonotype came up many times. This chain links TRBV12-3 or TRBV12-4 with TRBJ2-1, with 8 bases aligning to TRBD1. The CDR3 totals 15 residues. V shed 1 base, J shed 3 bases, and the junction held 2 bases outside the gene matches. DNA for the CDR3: TGTGCCAGCAGTTTAGGTGGGACAGGCTACAATGAGCAGTTCTTC. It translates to CASSLGGTGYNEQFF.

CDR3 amino acids: CASSQNLLRQGRDYGYTF. The CDR3 coding sequence is TGTGCCAGCAGCCAGAACCTATTAAGACAGGGTAGGGACTATGGCTACACCTTC. The rearrangement uses TRBV4-2 and TRBJ1-2; TRBD1 matches 7 bases. Germline V gene lookup returns CDR1 LGHNA and CDR2 YNFKEQ. V lost 3 bases and J lost 3; bases outside the gene matches: 16. This CDR3 is 18 amino acids long.

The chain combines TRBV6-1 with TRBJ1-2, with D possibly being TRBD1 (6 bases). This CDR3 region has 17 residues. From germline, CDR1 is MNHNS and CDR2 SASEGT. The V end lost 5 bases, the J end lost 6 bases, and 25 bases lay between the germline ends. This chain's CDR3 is CASSLNRGTRGLHGYTF. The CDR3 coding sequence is TGTGCCAGCAGTCTCAACAGAGGAACCAGGGGTTTACATGGCTACACCTTC.

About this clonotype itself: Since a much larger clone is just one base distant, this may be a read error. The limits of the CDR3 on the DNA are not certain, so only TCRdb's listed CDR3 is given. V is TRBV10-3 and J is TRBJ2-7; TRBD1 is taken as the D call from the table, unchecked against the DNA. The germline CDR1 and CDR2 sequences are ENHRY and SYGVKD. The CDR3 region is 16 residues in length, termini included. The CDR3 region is CAISEFGQGSPYELYF.

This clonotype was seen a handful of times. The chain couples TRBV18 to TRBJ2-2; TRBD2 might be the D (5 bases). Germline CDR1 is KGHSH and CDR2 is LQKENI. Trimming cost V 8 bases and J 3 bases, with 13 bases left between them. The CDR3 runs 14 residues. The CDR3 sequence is CASSRMRDTGELFF. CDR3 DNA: TGTGCCAGCAGCCGCATGCGGGACACCGGGGAGCTGTTTTTT.

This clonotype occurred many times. The CDR3 DNA follows: TGTGCCAGCAGCTTAGAAGGGTCCTTAACCTACGAGCAGTACTTC. It encodes CASSLEGSLTYEQYF. The J gene is TRBJ2-7, the V gene TRBV13; D remains ambiguous. The CDR3 covers 15 residues. Trimming left V 1 base short and J 2 bases short, with 12 bases between. CDR1 and CDR2 from the germline V gene are PRHDT and FYEKMQ (reference sequence).

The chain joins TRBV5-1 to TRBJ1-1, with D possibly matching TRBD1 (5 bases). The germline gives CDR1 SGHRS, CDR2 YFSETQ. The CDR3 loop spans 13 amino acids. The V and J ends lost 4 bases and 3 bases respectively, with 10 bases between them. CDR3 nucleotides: TGCGCCAGCAGCCCGGGGCCCCACACTGAAGCTTTCTTT. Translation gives CASSPGPHTEAFF.

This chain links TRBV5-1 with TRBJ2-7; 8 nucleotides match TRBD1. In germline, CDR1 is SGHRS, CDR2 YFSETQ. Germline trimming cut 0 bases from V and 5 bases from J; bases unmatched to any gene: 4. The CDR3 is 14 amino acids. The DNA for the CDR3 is TGCGCCAGCAGCTTGGCGTCACAGGGGGACGAGCAGTACTTC. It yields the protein CASSLASQGDEQYF.

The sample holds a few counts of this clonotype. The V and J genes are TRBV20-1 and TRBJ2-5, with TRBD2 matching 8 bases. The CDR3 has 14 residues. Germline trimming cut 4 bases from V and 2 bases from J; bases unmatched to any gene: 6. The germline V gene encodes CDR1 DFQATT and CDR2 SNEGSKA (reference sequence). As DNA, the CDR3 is TGCAGTGCTATGCTTGCGGGAGGACAAGAGACCCAGTACTTC. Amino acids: CSAMLAGGQETQYF.

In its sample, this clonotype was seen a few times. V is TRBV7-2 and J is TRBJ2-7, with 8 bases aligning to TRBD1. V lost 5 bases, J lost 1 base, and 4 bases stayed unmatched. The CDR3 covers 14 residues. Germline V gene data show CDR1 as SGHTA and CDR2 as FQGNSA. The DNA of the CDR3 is TGTGCCAGCAGCGCCCGACAGGGGTCCTACGAGCAGTACTTC. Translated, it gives CASSARQGSYEQYF.

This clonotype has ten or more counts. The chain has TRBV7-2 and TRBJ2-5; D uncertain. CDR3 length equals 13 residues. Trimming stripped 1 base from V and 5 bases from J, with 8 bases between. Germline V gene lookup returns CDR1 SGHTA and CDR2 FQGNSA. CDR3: CASSLGPGETQYF. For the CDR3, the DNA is TGTGCCAGCAGCTTAGGACCCGGGGAGACCCAGTACTTC. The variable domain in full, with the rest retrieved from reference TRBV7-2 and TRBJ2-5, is GAGVSQSPSNKVTEKGKDVELRCDPISGHTALYWYRQSLGQGLEFLIYFQGNSAPDKSGLPSDRFSAERTGGSVSTLTIQRTQQEDSAVYLCASSLGPGETQYFGPGTRLLVL.

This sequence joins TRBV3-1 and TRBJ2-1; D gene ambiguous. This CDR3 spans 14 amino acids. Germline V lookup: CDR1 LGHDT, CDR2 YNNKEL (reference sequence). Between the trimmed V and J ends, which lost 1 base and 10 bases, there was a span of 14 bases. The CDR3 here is CASSQGPMSVEQFF. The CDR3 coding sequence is TGTGCCAGCAGCCAAGGGCCCATGTCGGTAGAGCAGTTCTTC.

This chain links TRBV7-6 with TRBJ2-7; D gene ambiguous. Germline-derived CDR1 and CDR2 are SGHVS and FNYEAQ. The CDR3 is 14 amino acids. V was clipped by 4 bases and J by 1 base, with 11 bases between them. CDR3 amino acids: CASSSRRGSYEQYF. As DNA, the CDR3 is TGTGCCAGCAGCTCCCGCCGTGGGTCCTACGAGCAGTACTTC.

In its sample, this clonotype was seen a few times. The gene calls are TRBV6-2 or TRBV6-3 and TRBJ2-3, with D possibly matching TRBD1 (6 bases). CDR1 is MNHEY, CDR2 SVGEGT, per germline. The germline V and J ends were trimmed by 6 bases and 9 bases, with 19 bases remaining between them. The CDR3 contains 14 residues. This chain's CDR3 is CASRTGLLKNTQYF. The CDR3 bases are TGTGCCAGCAGGACAGGTCTCCTTAAGAACACGCAGTATTTT.

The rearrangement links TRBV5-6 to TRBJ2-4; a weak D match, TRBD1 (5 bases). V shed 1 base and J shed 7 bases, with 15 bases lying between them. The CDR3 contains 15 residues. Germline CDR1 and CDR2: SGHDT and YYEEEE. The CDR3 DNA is TGTGCCAGCAGCTTGTCTGGGGCAGGGATGAACATTCAGTACTTC. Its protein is CASSLSGAGMNIQYF.

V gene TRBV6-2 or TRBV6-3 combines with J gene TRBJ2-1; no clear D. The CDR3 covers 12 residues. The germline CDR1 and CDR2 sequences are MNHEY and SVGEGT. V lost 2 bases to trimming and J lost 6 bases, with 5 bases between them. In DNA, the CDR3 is TGTGCCAGCAGTTACGGATTCAATGAGCAGTTCTTC. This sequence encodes CASSYGFNEQFF.

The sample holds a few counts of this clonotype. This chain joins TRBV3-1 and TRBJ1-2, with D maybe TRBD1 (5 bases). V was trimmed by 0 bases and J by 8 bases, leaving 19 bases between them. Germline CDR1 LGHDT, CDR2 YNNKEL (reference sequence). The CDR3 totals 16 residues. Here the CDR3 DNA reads TGTGCCAGCAGCCAAGAATCTCGGGACTCTTACCGGGGCTACACCTTC. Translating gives CASSQESRDSYRGYTF.